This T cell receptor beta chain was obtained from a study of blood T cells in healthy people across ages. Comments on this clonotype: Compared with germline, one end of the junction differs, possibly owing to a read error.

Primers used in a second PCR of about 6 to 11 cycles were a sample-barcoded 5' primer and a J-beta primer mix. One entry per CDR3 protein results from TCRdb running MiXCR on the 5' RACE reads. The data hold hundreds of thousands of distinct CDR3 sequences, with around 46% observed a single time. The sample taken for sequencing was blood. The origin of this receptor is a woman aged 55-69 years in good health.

CDR3 residues: CASSVELGNEQFF. The CDR3 DNA reads TGTGCCAGCAGCGTAGAATTGGGCAATGAGCAGTTCTTC. V and J are TRBV11-3 and TRBJ2-1; D gene ambiguous. The CDR3 length is 13 residues. CDR1 and CDR2 from the germline V gene are SGHNT and YENEEA.